This is a list of T cell receptor beta chains from one sample in a study of cytomegalovirus exposure and HLA in healthy donors. TCRdb's table, derived via immunoSEQ multiplex PCR, lists solely in-frame clones and lacks some. The sample spans around 51,000 clones; the ten largest clones claim roughly 26%. The sequenced sample was PBMCs. These TCRs come from a middle-aged man in good health and CMV-seropositive. CDR3s include the opening cysteine and the closing phenylalanine or tryptophan. A D gene is named only where the DNA matches it firmly. Clone sizes are given selectively: once, few, many, or a class where the clone is expanded.

abundance: .
d_gene: .
v_gene: TRBV5-5
j_gene: TRBJ2-2
CDR3aa: CASSFQGPGELFF
CDR3nt: TGTGCCAGCAGCTTTCAGGGTCCCGGGGAGCTGTTTTTT

abundance: .
d_gene: TRBD1
v_gene: TRBV7-2
j_gene: TRBJ1-5
CDR3aa: CASSISQGDPHQPQHF
CDR3nt: TGTGCCAGTAGCATTAGCCAGGGGGATCCCCATCAGCCCCAGCATTTT

abundance: .
d_gene: .
v_gene: TRBV27
j_gene: TRBJ2-5
CDR3aa: CASSLRLAGTQYF
CDR3nt: TGTGCCAGCAGTTTACGGCTAGCCGGGACCCAGTACTTC

abundance: .
d_gene: TRBD1
v_gene: TRBV30
j_gene: TRBJ2-5
CDR3aa: CAWSYPGQGGETQYF
CDR3nt: TGTGCCTGGAGTTACCCGGGACAGGGAGGAGAGACCCAGTACTTC

abundance: .
d_gene: .
v_gene: TRBV4-2
j_gene: TRBJ1-2
CDR3aa: CASSPPRGGGYTF
CDR3nt: TGTGCCAGCAGCCCGCCAAGGGGTGGTGGCTACACCTTC

abundance: .
d_gene: .
v_gene: TRBV6-6
j_gene: TRBJ2-7
CDR3aa: CASSYDGHEREQYF
CDR3nt: TGTGCCAGCAGTTACGATGGCCACGAACGCGAGCAGTACTTC

abundance: .
d_gene: TRBD2
v_gene: TRBV27
j_gene: TRBJ2-3
CDR3aa: CASSLELAGLDTQYF
CDR3nt: TGTGCCAGCAGTTTGGAACTAGCGGGGTTAGATACGCAGTATTTT

abundance: .
d_gene: .
v_gene: TRBV6-5
j_gene: TRBJ2-3
CDR3aa: CASSYGPPTDTQYF
CDR3nt: TGTGCCAGCAGTTACGGCCCGCCCACAGATACGCAGTATTTT

abundance: .
d_gene: .
v_gene: TRBV6-6
j_gene: TRBJ2-7
CDR3aa: CASTRTVGSYEQYF
CDR3nt: TGTGCCAGCACCCGGACAGTGGGTTCCTACGAGCAGTACTTC

abundance: .
d_gene: .
v_gene: TRBV6-6
j_gene: TRBJ2-5
CDR3aa: CASEREETQYF
CDR3nt: TGTGCCAGCGAGCGGGAAGAGACCCAGTACTTC

abundance: .
d_gene: TRBD1
v_gene: TRBV28
j_gene: TRBJ1-5
CDR3aa: CASGMGQGYSNQPQHF
CDR3nt: TGTGCCAGCGGAATGGGACAGGGGTATAGCAATCAGCCCCAGCATTTT

abundance: .
d_gene: TRBD1
v_gene: TRBV28
j_gene: TRBJ1-6
CDR3aa: CASNPGDRVYSPLHF
CDR3nt: TGTGCCAGCAACCCCGGGGACAGGGTTTACTCACCCCTCCACTTT

abundance: .
d_gene: .
v_gene: TRBV7-9
j_gene: TRBJ1-1
CDR3aa: CASSLGARGAAFF
CDR3nt: TGTGCCAGCAGCTTAGGGGCAAGGGGCGCTGCTTTCTTT

abundance: .
d_gene: TRBD2
v_gene: TRBV5-1
j_gene: TRBJ2-3
CDR3aa: CASSSTSGREDTQYF
CDR3nt: TGCGCCAGCAGCTCAACTAGCGGGAGGGAAGATACGCAGTATTTT

abundance: .
d_gene: TRBD1
v_gene: TRBV11-3
j_gene: TRBJ2-7
CDR3aa: CASSTPQGANWNEQYF
CDR3nt: TGTGCCAGCAGCACCCCCCAGGGGGCGAATTGGAACGAGCAGTACTTC

abundance: .
d_gene: .
v_gene: TRBV19
j_gene: TRBJ2-5
CDR3aa: CASTPREAQETQYF
CDR3nt: TGTGCCAGTACCCCCAGGGAGGCCCAAGAGACCCAGTACTTC

abundance: .
d_gene: .
v_gene: TRBV5-1
j_gene: TRBJ1-5
CDR3aa: CASSPTGLASQPQHF
CDR3nt: TGCGCCAGCAGCCCCACAGGTCTGGCATCTCAGCCCCAGCATTTT

abundance: medium-sized
d_gene: TRBD2
v_gene: TRBV7-2
j_gene: TRBJ2-3
CDR3aa: CASSPGLGSDTQYF
CDR3nt: TGTGCCAGCAGCCCGGGACTAGGTTCAGATACGCAGTATTTT

abundance: .
d_gene: .
v_gene: TRBV18
j_gene: TRBJ2-5
CDR3aa: CASSSEETQYF
CDR3nt: TGTGCCAGCTCATCAGAAGAGACCCAGTACTTC

abundance: .
d_gene: TRBD1
v_gene: TRBV6-1
j_gene: TRBJ2-5
CDR3aa: CASRTTGEETQYF
CDR3nt: TGTGCCAGCAGAACGACAGGGGAAGAGACCCAGTACTTC

abundance: .
d_gene: .
v_gene: TRBV30
j_gene: TRBJ2-3
CDR3aa: CAGVRAGQFTDTQYF
CDR3nt: TGTGCCGGGGTGCGGGCGGGACAGTTCACAGATACGCAGTATTTT

abundance: .
d_gene: .
v_gene: TRBV6-4
j_gene: TRBJ1-2
CDR3aa: CASSESGRDFSGGYTF
CDR3nt: TGTGCCAGCAGTGAGTCAGGGAGGGACTTTTCGGGAGGCTACACCTTC

abundance: .
d_gene: TRBD2
v_gene: TRBV28
j_gene: TRBJ2-3
CDR3aa: CASSSPGREKGDTQYF
CDR3nt: TGTGCCAGCAGTTCCCCTGGGCGGGAGAAAGGAGATACGCAGTATTTT

abundance: .
d_gene: .
v_gene: TRBV7-7
j_gene: TRBJ2-5
CDR3aa: CASSSLSQETQYF
CDR3nt: TGTGCCAGCAGCTCCCTATCCCAAGAGACCCAGTACTTC

abundance: .
d_gene: .
v_gene: TRBV19
j_gene: TRBJ2-2
CDR3aa: CASSILNTGELFF
CDR3nt: TGTGCCAGTAGTATTCTGAACACCGGGGAGCTGTTTTTT

abundance: .
d_gene: .
v_gene: TRBV10-3
j_gene: TRBJ2-2
CDR3aa: CAISAGSSGTGELFF
CDR3nt: TGTGCCATCAGTGCGGGCAGCTCGGGAACCGGGGAGCTGTTTTTT

abundance: .
d_gene: TRBD2
v_gene: TRBV19
j_gene: TRBJ2-2
CDR3aa: CASSRTSLNTGELFF
CDR3nt: TGTGCCAGCAGTAGGACTAGCCTGAACACCGGGGAGCTGTTTTTT

abundance: .
d_gene: TRBD1
v_gene: TRBV18
j_gene: TRBJ1-5
CDR3aa: CASSPGTAYNQPQHF
CDR3nt: TGTGCCAGCTCACCCGGGACAGCGTACAATCAGCCCCAGCATTTT

abundance: .
d_gene: .
v_gene: TRBV5-1
j_gene: TRBJ1-2
CDR3aa: CASSPDSFGGETNYGYTF
CDR3nt: TGCGCCAGCAGCCCCGACAGCTTTGGGGGGGAAACTAACTATGGCTACACCTTC

abundance: .
d_gene: TRBD1
v_gene: TRBV7-2
j_gene: TRBJ2-7
CDR3aa: CASSPSSGTGSGEQYF
CDR3nt: TGTGCCAGCAGCCCTAGCTCCGGGACAGGGTCTGGCGAGCAGTACTTC

abundance: .
d_gene: .
v_gene: TRBV7-9
j_gene: TRBJ2-7
CDR3aa: CASSLGDTYEQYF
CDR3nt: TGTGCCAGCAGCTTAGGGGACACCTACGAGCAGTACTTC

abundance: .
d_gene: TRBD1
v_gene: TRBV6-5
j_gene: TRBJ2-5
CDR3aa: CASSYSSYRGGETQYF
CDR3nt: TGTGCCAGCAGTTACTCCTCCTACAGGGGTGGAGAGACCCAGTACTTC

abundance: .
d_gene: TRBD1
v_gene: TRBV19
j_gene: TRBJ1-4
CDR3aa: CASSIDLGAGGEKLFF
CDR3nt: TGTGCCAGTAGTATCGACCTGGGGGCAGGGGGAGAAAAACTGTTTTTT

abundance: .
d_gene: .
v_gene: TRBV9
j_gene: TRBJ2-2
CDR3aa: CASSVGTSPGPGPTGELFF
CDR3nt: TGTGCCAGCAGCGTAGGTACTTCTCCGGGCCCAGGGCCCACCGGGGAGCTGTTTTTT

abundance: .
d_gene: .
v_gene: TRBV4-2
j_gene: TRBJ1-1
CDR3aa: CASSQAGQRQAFF
CDR3nt: TGTGCCAGCAGCCAAGCAGGGCAGAGACAAGCTTTCTTT

abundance: .
d_gene: .
v_gene: TRBV29-1
j_gene: TRBJ2-7
CDR3aa: CSVEEGHQAYEQYF
CDR3nt: TGCAGCGTTGAGGAAGGACACCAGGCCTACGAGCAGTACTTC

abundance: .
d_gene: TRBD2
v_gene: TRBV18
j_gene: TRBJ2-4
CDR3aa: CASSPRLAGGILAKNIQYF
CDR3nt: TGTGCCAGCTCACCCAGACTAGCGGGAGGGATTCTAGCCAAAAACATTCAGTACTTC

abundance: .
d_gene: .
v_gene: TRBV6-6
j_gene: TRBJ1-3
CDR3aa: CASSRGQGNTIYF
CDR3nt: TGTGCCAGCAGTCGAGGACAGGGAAACACCATATATTTT

abundance: .
d_gene: TRBD1
v_gene: TRBV7-6
j_gene: TRBJ1-1
CDR3aa: CASTRDRGTEAFF
CDR3nt: TGTGCCAGCACCCGGGACAGGGGGACTGAAGCTTTCTTT

abundance: .
d_gene: TRBD2
v_gene: TRBV7-3
j_gene: TRBJ2-1
CDR3aa: CASSLRGAGVYNEQFF
CDR3nt: TGTGCCAGCAGCTTAAGAGGTGCGGGAGTCTACAATGAGCAGTTCTTC

abundance: .
d_gene: .
v_gene: TRBV9
j_gene: TRBJ2-3
CDR3aa: CASSLLTGGTDTQYF
CDR3nt: TGTGCCAGCAGCTTGCTGACAGGTGGCACAGATACGCAGTATTTT

abundance: .
d_gene: .
v_gene: TRBV30
j_gene: TRBJ2-5
CDR3aa: CAFTGYHWETQYF
CDR3nt: TGTGCCTTCACAGGGTACCATTGGGAGACCCAGTACTTC

abundance: .
d_gene: TRBD1
v_gene: TRBV7-9
j_gene: TRBJ1-5
CDR3aa: CASSQGEWGPQHF
CDR3nt: TGTGCCAGCAGCCAGGGGGAGTGGGGGCCCCAGCATTTT

abundance: .
d_gene: .
v_gene: TRBV6-1
j_gene: TRBJ1-2
CDR3aa: CASSRTAFNGYTF
CDR3nt: TGTGCCAGCAGTCGGACAGCATTTAATGGCTACACCTTC

abundance: .
d_gene: TRBD2
v_gene: TRBV4-2
j_gene: TRBJ2-1
CDR3aa: CASSQFRLAGDNEQFF
CDR3nt: TGTGCCAGCAGCCAATTCAGACTAGCGGGGGACAATGAGCAGTTCTTC

abundance: .
d_gene: TRBD1
v_gene: TRBV28
j_gene: TRBJ1-5
CDR3aa: CASSTQGRDDQPQHF
CDR3nt: TGTGCCAGCAGTACACAGGGGCGGGACGATCAGCCCCAGCATTTT

abundance: .
d_gene: .
v_gene: TRBV2
j_gene: TRBJ2-3
CDR3aa: CASSGGSGLTDTQYF
CDR3nt: TGTGCCAGCAGTGGGGGCAGTGGGCTCACAGATACGCAGTATTTT

abundance: .
d_gene: TRBD2
v_gene: TRBV11-3
j_gene: TRBJ2-1
CDR3aa: CASSPSGGGDNEQFF
CDR3nt: TGTGCCAGCAGCCCCTCCGGCGGGGGTGACAATGAGCAGTTCTTC

abundance: .
d_gene: TRBD1
v_gene: TRBV7-9
j_gene: TRBJ2-2
CDR3aa: CASSLAQGVNTGELFF
CDR3nt: TGTGCCAGCAGCTTAGCCCAGGGGGTGAACACCGGGGAGCTGTTTTTT

abundance: .
d_gene: TRBD1
v_gene: TRBV5-1
j_gene: TRBJ2-7
CDR3aa: CASSLDRGRDYEQYF
CDR3nt: TGCGCCAGCAGCCTAGACAGGGGGCGCGACTACGAGCAGTACTTC

abundance: .
d_gene: .
v_gene: TRBV7-9
j_gene: TRBJ1-2
CDR3aa: CASSPSGDPYMNGYTF
CDR3nt: TGTGCCAGCAGCCCGAGCGGCGACCCCTATATGAATGGCTACACCTTC

abundance: .
d_gene: TRBD1
v_gene: TRBV5-1
j_gene: TRBJ2-1
CDR3aa: CASSSRTGALNEQFF
CDR3nt: TGCGCCAGCAGCTCCCGGACAGGGGCCCTCAATGAGCAGTTCTTC

abundance: .
d_gene: .
v_gene: TRBV6-6
j_gene: TRBJ1-2
CDR3aa: CASSPTQGYGYTF
CDR3nt: TGTGCCAGCAGCCCGACCCAGGGGTATGGCTACACCTTC

abundance: .
d_gene: .
v_gene: TRBV28
j_gene: TRBJ2-4
CDR3aa: CASNLGGIQYF
CDR3nt: TGTGCCAGCAACCTGGGGGGCATTCAGTACTTC

abundance: .
d_gene: .
v_gene: TRBV10-2
j_gene: TRBJ2-7
CDR3aa: CASSELSSYEQYF
CDR3nt: TGCGCCAGCAGTGAGCTTAGCTCCTACGAGCAGTACTTC

abundance: .
d_gene: TRBD2
v_gene: TRBV13
j_gene: TRBJ2-3
CDR3aa: CASSLPRTRGTDTQYF
CDR3nt: TGTGCCAGCAGCCTCCCTCGGACTAGAGGCACAGATACGCAGTATTTT

abundance: .
d_gene: TRBD1
v_gene: TRBV19
j_gene: TRBJ2-7
CDR3aa: CASSRPGQGDEQYF
CDR3nt: TGTGCCAGTAGTCGGCCGGGACAGGGGGACGAGCAGTACTTC